Below, 24 T cell receptor beta chains from the same sample are listed, as sequenced in a study of technical replicates of blood from a handful of donors. Sequencing used immunoSEQ multiplex PCR; TCRdb keeps in-frame clones, though not all of them. The sample has 60,000 to 90,000 clones; more than 85% are singletons. What was sequenced was T cells isolated from PBMCs. Receptor source: a human donor in good health.

The chain employs TRBV9 and TRBJ2-3; TRBD2 matches at 12 bases. Germline V lookup: CDR1 SGDLS, CDR2 YYNGEE. The J segment lost 5 bases and the V segment lost 0 bases, leaving 7 bases of the junction unmatched. The CDR3 extends over 17 amino acids. This CDR3 reads CASSVALLAGGGDTQYF. CDR3 in DNA: TGTGCCAGCAGCGTAGCCCTCCTAGCGGGAGGGGGAGATACGCAGTATTTT.

This chain connects TRBV4-3 to TRBJ1-5, with unresolved D. CDR3 length equals 14 residues. V was trimmed by 5 bases and J by 0 bases, leaving 8 bases between them. The V gene's germline CDR1 is LGHNA and CDR2 YSLEER. The CDR3 region is CASSNGDSNQPQHF. DNA of the CDR3: TGCGCCAGCAGCAACGGGGATAGCAATCAGCCCCAGCATTTT.

The CDR3 DNA sequence: TGTGCCAGCAGCTTAACTGTTAGCGGGATAGATGAGCAGTTCTTC. Protein sequence: CASSLTVSGIDEQFF. The chain combines TRBV7-8 with TRBJ2-1; 8 nucleotides align to TRBD2. The V gene end was trimmed by 2 bases and the J gene end by 8 bases; junction bases not matched to a gene: 8. The V gene's germline CDR1 is SGHVS and CDR2 FQNEAQ. The CDR3 spans 15 residues.

The chain links TRBV2 to TRBJ2-7, with TRBD2 as a possible D gene (6 bases). Germline CDR1 SNHLY, CDR2 FYNNEI. V lost 6 bases, J lost 0 bases, and 15 bases lay in between. CDR3 length: 15 amino acids. The CDR3 DNA is TGTGCCAGCAGGGAACCGGGACTTCGCTCCTACGAGCAGTACTTC. Amino acids: CASREPGLRSYEQYF. The whole variable domain, remainder taken from reference TRBV2 and TRBJ2-7, is EPEVTQTPSHQVTQMGQEVILRCVPISNHLYFYWYRQILGQKVEFLVSFYNNEISEKSEIFDDQFSVERPDGSNFTLKIRSTKLEDSAMYFCASREPGLRSYEQYFGPGTRLTVT.

This clone was counted once. The gene calls are TRBV6-5 and TRBJ1-1; D possibly corresponds to TRBD1 (5 bases). The germline V gene has CDR1 MNHEY and CDR2 SVGAGI. V was pared by 5 bases and J by 0 bases, with 10 bases between. The CDR3 length is 14 residues. The CDR3 DNA reads TGTGCCAGCAGTGTAGGGACTATGAACACTGAAGCTTTCTTT. It encodes CASSVGTMNTEAFF.

The chain couples TRBV7-8 to TRBJ2-7; 9 nucleotides match TRBD1. This CDR3 is built from 14 residues. Germline CDR1 is SGHVS and CDR2 is FQNEAQ. The J segment lost 3 bases and the V segment lost 5 bases, leaving 5 bases of the junction unmatched. CDR3 nucleotides: TGTGCCAGCAGCCAACAGGGGGCCAGCTACGAGCAGTACTTC. Translation: CASSQQGASYEQYF.

The chain recombines TRBV2 with TRBJ2-1; the match to TRBD2 covers 9 bases. After removal of 5 bases from V and 5 bases from J, the junction contained 7 bases not matched to a gene. Germline CDR1 is SNHLY and CDR2 is FYNNEI. This CDR3 is built from 15 residues. In DNA form, the CDR3 reads TGTGCCAGCAGTTCAGTACTAGCGGGCAACAATGAGCAGTTCTTC. It specifies CASSSVLAGNNEQFF.

This sequence joins TRBV18 and TRBJ2-5; D remains unclear. Germline CDR1 is KGHSH and CDR2 is LQKENI. The CDR3 spans 15 residues. Trimming cost V 3 bases and J 1 base, with 12 bases left between them. This CDR3 reads CASSPFSRFQETQYF. As DNA, the CDR3 is TGTGCCAGCTCACCTTTTTCTAGGTTCCAAGAGACCCAGTACTTC.

The V gene is TRBV15, the J gene TRBJ1-2; tentative D call: TRBD1 (6 bases). The V gene's germline CDR1 is LNHNV and CDR2 YYDKDF (reference sequence). The CDR3 length is 15 residues. V lost 7 bases and J 9 bases, leaving 24 bases between the germline ends. The chain's CDR3 is CATTTGGGVGRSYTF. The CDR3 DNA is TGTGCCACCACCACCGGTGGGGGCGTTGGAAGAAGCTACACCTTC.

The chain carries TRBV19 and TRBJ1-1; D call uncertain. This CDR3 contains 16 residues. Germline lookup yields CDR1 LNHDA and CDR2 SQIVND (reference sequence). Trimming left V 3 bases short and J 0 bases short, with 14 bases between. CDR3 amino acids: CASSMAPTYMNTEAFF. The CDR3, as DNA: TGTGCCAGTAGTATGGCCCCGACATACATGAACACTGAAGCTTTCTTT.

The chain is built from TRBV19 and TRBJ1-5, with 10 bases fitting TRBD1. The germline gives CDR1 LNHDA, CDR2 SQIVND (reference sequence). J gave up 5 bases and V 5 bases, and 3 bases lay outside the gene matches. The CDR3 runs to 14 residues. The CDR3 DNA is TGTGCCAGTAGTCCGGGACAGGGGTATCAGCCCCAGCATTTT. Translation gives CASSPGQGYQPQHF.

This chain uses TRBV7-9 with TRBJ2-7; 8 bases map to TRBD2. The V gene end was trimmed by 4 bases and the J gene end by 5 bases; junction bases not matched to a gene: 19. Per the germline V gene, CDR1 is SEHNR and CDR2 is FQNEAQ (reference sequence). The CDR3 extends over 18 amino acids. Here the CDR3 reads CASSSRGGGRLSLDEQYF. Here the CDR3 DNA reads TGTGCCAGCAGCTCTAGGGGCGGGGGGCGATTGTCTTTGGACGAGCAGTACTTC.

V usage is TRBV7-2 and J usage is TRBJ2-7; TRBD2 is a possible D gene (5 bases). Germline V CDR1 and CDR2: SGHTA, FQGNSA. The CDR3 has 14 residues. The V and J ends lost 5 bases and 7 bases respectively, with 18 bases between them. CDR3 region: CASSPGLGVWEQYF. For the CDR3, the DNA is TGTGCCAGCAGCCCCGGACTGGGAGTGTGGGAGCAGTACTTC.

V is TRBV9 and J is TRBJ1-3; D might be TRBD1 (6 bases). The CDR3 contains 14 residues. From germline, CDR1 is SGDLS and CDR2 YYNGEE. V was trimmed by 0 bases and J by 4 bases, leaving 8 bases between them. The CDR3 DNA follows: TGTGCCAGCAGCGTAGAGACAGGAGGAAACACCATATATTTT. Encoded protein: CASSVETGGNTIYF.

The J gene is TRBJ2-7, the V gene TRBV7-9, with D unclear. The germline gives CDR1 SEHNR, CDR2 FQNEAQ (reference sequence). This CDR3 contains 14 residues. V dropped 4 bases and J dropped 0 bases, with 10 bases sitting between them. CDR3 loop: CASSSDSLSYEQYF. CDR3 sequence (DNA): TGTGCCAGCAGCTCAGACTCTCTCTCCTACGAGCAGTACTTC.

This chain links TRBV9 with TRBJ2-3; D uncertain. V dropped 0 bases and J dropped 2 bases, with 13 bases sitting between them. The germline V gene has CDR1 SGDLS and CDR2 YYNGEE. The CDR3 is 16 amino acids. For the CDR3, the DNA is TGTGCCAGCAGCGTAGAGTCGTTCGCGTACACAGATACGCAGTATTTT. Translation: CASSVESFAYTDTQYF.

The chain combines TRBV21-1 with TRBJ2-7; no DNA check was done on the table's D call, TRBD2. TRBV21-1 is termed a pseudogene. CDR3 length: 15 amino acids. The CDR3 spells CASSKGTSASYEQYF. The CDR3 DNA is TGTGCCAGCAGCAAAGGGACTAGCGCGTCCTACGAGCAGTACTTC.

The chain employs TRBV21-1 and TRBJ2-3; TRBD2, as called in the table, went unchecked against the DNA. TRBV21-1 is a documented pseudogene. The CDR3 is 15 amino acids. This CDR3 reads CASIRGREGTDTQYF. The DNA of the CDR3 is TGTGCCAGCATACGGGGGCGGGAGGGCACAGATACGCAGTATTTT.

The genes are TRBV10-3 and TRBJ1-1; D uncertain. The CDR3 runs to 13 residues. Trimming left V 6 bases short and J 0 bases short, with 8 bases between. The V gene's germline CDR1 is ENHRY and CDR2 SYGVKD. The CDR3 nucleotides read TGTGCCATCAGGAGGGCCATGAACACTGAAGCTTTCTTT. Encoded protein: CAIRRAMNTEAFF.

The chain links TRBV5-1 to TRBJ1-3, with D maybe TRBD1 (6 bases). Germline CDR1 reads SGHRS; CDR2 reads YFSETQ. V was clipped by 4 bases and J by 0 bases, with 11 bases between them. This CDR3 is built from 15 residues. DNA of the CDR3: TGCGCCAGCAGCCCCGGACAGAGCTCTGGAAACACCATATATTTT. Protein: CASSPGQSSGNTIYF.

This rearrangement joins TRBV10-3 to TRBJ1-5, with TRBD1 matching 9 bases. There are 14 residues in the CDR3. Germline V CDR1 and CDR2: ENHRY, SYGVKD. Unmatched junction bases numbered 3, after V lost 3 bases and J lost 6 bases. The DNA for the CDR3 is TGTGCCATCAGTGAAAACAGGGGGCGTCAGCCCCAGCATTTT. Translated, it gives CAISENRGRQPQHF.

V is TRBV14 and J is TRBJ2-2; 8 positions match TRBD1. Germline CDR1 SGHDN, CDR2 FVKESK. V dropped 4 bases and J dropped 5; count of bases not matched to a gene: 12. The CDR3 consists of 17 residues. The CDR3 loop is CASSLSWSWTGTGELFF. CDR3 bases: TGTGCCAGCAGCCTCAGTTGGTCATGGACAGGGACCGGGGAGCTGTTTTTT.

This chain joins TRBV19 and TRBJ2-5; 7 nucleotides align to TRBD1. V was pared by 3 bases and J by 4 bases, with 8 bases of the junction left unmatched. Germline lookup yields CDR1 LNHDA and CDR2 SQIVND (reference sequence). This CDR3 spans 15 amino acids. CDR3 loop: CASSMRTGELETQYF. CDR3 nucleotide sequence: TGTGCCAGTAGTATGAGAACAGGGGAGTTAGAGACCCAGTACTTC.

The chain combines TRBV5-1 with TRBJ2-7; 9 bases are a match to TRBD1. The ends lost 4 bases at V and 2 bases at J; junction bases unmatched: 7. This CDR3 has 15 residues. CDR1 is SGHRS and CDR2 is YFSETQ in the germline V gene. This chain's CDR3 is CASSRTGTGTYEQYF. CDR3 in DNA: TGCGCCAGCAGCCGTACCGGGACAGGGACCTACGAGCAGTACTTC.